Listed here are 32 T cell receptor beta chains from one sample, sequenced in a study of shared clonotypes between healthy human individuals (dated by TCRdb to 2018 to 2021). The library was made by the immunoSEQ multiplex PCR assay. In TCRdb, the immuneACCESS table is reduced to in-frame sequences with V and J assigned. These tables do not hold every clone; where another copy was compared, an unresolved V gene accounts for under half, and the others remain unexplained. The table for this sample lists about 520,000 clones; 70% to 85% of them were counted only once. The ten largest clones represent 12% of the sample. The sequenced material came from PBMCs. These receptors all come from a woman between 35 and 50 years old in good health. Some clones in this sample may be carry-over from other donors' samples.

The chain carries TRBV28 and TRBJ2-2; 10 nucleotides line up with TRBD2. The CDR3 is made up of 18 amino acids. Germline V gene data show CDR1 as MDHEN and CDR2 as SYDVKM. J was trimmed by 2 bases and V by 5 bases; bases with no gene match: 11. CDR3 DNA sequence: TGTGCCAGCAGTCCCGCAAAGCGGACTAGCGGAAACACCGGGGAGCTGTTTTTT. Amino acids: CASSPAKRTSGNTGELFF. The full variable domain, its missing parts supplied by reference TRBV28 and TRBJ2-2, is DVKVTQSSRYLVKRTGEKVFLECVQDMDHENMFWYRQDPGLGLRLIYFSYDVKMKEKGDIPEGYSVSREKKERFSLILESASTNQTSMYLCASSPAKRTSGNTGELFFGEGSRLTVL.

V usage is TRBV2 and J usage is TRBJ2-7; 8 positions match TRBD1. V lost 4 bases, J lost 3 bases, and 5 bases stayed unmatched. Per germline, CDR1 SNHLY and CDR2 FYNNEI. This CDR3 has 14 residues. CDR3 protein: CASSGLDRVYEQYF. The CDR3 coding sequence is TGTGCCAGCAGTGGCCTGGACAGGGTCTACGAGCAGTACTTC.

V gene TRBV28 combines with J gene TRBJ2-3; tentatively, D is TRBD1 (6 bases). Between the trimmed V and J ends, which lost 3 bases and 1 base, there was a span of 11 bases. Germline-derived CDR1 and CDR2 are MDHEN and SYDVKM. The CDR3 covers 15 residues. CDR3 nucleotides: TGTGCCAGCAGTTTCGGAGCAGGGGGCACAGATACGCAGTATTTT. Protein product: CASSFGAGGTDTQYF.

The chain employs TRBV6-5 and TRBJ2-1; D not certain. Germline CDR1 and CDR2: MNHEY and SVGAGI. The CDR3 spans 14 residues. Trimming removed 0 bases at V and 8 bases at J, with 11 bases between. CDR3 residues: CASSYSTVNDEQFF. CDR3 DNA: TGTGCCAGCAGTTACTCGACGGTTAACGATGAGCAGTTCTTC.

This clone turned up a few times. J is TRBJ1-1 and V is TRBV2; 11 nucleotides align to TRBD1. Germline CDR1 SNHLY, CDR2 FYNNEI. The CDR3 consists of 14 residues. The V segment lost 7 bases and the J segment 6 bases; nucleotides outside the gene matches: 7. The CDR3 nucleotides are TGTGCCAGCAAGAGGACAGGGGGCGTCCCTGAAGCTTTCTTT. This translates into CASKRTGGVPEAFF.

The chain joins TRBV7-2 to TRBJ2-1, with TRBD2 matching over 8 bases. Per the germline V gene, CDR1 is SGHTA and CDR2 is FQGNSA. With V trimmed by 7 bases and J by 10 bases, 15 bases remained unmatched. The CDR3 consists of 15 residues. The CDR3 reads CASNPTSGIHGEQFF. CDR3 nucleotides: TGTGCCAGCAACCCAACTAGCGGAATACATGGGGAGCAGTTCTTC.

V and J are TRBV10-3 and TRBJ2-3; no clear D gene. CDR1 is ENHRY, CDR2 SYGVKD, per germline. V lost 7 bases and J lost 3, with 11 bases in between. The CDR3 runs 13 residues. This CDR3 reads CAINALGTDTQYF. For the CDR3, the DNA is TGTGCCATCAACGCCCTGGGGACAGATACGCAGTATTTT.

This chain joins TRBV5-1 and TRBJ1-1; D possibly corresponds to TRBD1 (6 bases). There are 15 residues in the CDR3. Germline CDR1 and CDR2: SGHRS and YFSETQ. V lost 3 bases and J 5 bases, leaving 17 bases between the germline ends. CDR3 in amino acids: CASSSMGTSGTEAFF. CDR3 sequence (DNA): TGCGCCAGCAGCTCAATGGGGACATCGGGAACTGAAGCTTTCTTT.

CDR3 amino acids: CAISETASGEYNEQFF. Here the CDR3 DNA reads TGTGCCATCAGTGAGACGGCTAGCGGGGAATACAATGAGCAGTTCTTC. V and J are TRBV10-3 and TRBJ2-1, with 9 nucleotides matching TRBD2. V dropped 2 bases and J dropped 4; count of bases not matched to a gene: 6. CDR3 size: 16 residues. Germline V CDR1 and CDR2: ENHRY, SYGVKD.

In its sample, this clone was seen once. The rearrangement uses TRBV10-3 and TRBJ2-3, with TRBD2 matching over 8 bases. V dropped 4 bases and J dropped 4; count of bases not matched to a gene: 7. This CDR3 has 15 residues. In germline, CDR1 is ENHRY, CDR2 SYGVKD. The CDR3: CAISVSGSDADTQYF. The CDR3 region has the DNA TGTGCCATCAGTGTCAGCGGGAGCGACGCAGATACGCAGTATTTT.

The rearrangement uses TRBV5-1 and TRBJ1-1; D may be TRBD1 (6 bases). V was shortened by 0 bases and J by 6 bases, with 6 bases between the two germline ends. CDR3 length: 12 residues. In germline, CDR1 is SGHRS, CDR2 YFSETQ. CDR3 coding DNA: TGCGCCAGCAGCTTGGAGGGGGCTGAAGCTTTCTTT. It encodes CASSLEGAEAFF.

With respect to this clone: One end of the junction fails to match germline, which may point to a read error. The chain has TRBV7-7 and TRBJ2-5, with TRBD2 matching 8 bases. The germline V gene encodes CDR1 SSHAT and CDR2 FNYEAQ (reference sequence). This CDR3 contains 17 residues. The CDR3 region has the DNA TGTGCTAGCAGCTTAAAGAGCGGGAGAACCTTACAAGAGACCCAGTACTTC. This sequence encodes CASSLKSGRTLQETQYF.

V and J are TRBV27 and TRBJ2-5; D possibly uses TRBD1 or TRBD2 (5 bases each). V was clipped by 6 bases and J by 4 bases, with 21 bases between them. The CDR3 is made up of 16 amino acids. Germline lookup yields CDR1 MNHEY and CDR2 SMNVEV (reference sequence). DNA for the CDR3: TGTGCCAGCAGAGTGCGGGTAGGGGCCCTCGGAGAGACCCAGTACTTC. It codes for CASRVRVGALGETQYF.

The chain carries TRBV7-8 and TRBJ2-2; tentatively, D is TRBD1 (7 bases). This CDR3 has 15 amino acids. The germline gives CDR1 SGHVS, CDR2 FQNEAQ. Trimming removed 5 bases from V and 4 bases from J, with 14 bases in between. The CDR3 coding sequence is TGTGCCAGCAGCCCCCCAGGGGGGAGCACCGGGGAGCTGTTTTTT. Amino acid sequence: CASSPPGGSTGELFF.

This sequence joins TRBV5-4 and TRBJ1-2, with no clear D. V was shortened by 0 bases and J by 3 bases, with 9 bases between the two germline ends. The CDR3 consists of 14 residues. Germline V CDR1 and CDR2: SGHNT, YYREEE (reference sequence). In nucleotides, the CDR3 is TGTGCCAGCAGCTTGGCTTCGGTCGACTATGGCTACACCTTC. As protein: CASSLASVDYGYTF.

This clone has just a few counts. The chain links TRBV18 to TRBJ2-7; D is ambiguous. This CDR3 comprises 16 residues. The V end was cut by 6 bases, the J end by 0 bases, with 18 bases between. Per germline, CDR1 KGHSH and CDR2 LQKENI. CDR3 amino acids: CASSPTPPGSSYEQYF. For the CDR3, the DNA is TGTGCCAGCTCGCCTACCCCCCCGGGTAGCTCCTACGAGCAGTACTTC.

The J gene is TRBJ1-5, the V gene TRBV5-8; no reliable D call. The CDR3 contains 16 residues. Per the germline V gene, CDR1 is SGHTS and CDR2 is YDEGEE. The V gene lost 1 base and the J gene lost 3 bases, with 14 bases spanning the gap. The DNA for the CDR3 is TGTGCCAGCAGCTTGTTCATGGGCAGCGCCAATCAGCCCCAGCATTTT. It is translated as CASSLFMGSANQPQHF.

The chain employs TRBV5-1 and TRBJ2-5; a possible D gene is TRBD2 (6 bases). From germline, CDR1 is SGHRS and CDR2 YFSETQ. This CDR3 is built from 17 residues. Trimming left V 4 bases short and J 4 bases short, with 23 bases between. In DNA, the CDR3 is TGCGCCAGCAGCGGGGGAACTAGTGCGGTCGGGAGAGAGACCCAGTACTTC. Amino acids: CASSGGTSAVGRETQYF.

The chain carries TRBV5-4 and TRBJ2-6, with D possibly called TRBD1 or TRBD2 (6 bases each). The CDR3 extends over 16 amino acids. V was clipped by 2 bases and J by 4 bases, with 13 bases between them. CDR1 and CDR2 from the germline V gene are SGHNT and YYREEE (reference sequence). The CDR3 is CASSFGGSTGANVLTF. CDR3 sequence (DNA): TGTGCCAGCAGCTTCGGGGGCTCCACCGGGGCCAACGTCCTGACTTTC.

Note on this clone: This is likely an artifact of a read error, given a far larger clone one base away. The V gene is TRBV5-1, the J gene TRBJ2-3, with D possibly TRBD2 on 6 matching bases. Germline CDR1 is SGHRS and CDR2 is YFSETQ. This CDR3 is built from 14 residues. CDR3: CAGSDGSLTDTQYF. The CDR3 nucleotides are TGCGCCGGCAGCGACGGGAGCCTGACAGATACGCAGTATTTT.

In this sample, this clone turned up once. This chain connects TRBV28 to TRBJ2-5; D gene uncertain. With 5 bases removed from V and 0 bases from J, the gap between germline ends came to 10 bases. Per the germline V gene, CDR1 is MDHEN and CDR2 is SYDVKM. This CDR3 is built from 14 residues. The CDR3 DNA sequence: TGTGCCAGCAGTCTGCCATCATACCAAGAGACCCAGTACTTC. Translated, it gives CASSLPSYQETQYF.

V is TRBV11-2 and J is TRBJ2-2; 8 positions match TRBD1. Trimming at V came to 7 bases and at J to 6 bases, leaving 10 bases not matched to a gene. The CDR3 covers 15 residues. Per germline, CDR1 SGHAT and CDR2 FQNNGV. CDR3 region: CASTSTGASAGELFF. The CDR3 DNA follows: TGTGCCAGCACCTCGACAGGGGCGTCGGCCGGGGAGCTGTTTTTT.

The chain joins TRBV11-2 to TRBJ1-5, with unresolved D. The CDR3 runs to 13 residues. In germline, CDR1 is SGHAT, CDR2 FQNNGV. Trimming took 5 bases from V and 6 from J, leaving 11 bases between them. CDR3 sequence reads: CASSIYSGQPQHF. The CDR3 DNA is TGTGCCAGCAGCATATACAGTGGTCAGCCCCAGCATTTT.

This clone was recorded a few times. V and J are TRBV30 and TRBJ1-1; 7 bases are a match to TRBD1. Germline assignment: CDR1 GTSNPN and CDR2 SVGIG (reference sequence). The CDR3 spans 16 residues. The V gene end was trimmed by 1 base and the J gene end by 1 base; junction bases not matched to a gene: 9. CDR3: CAWSEGAYTGNTEAFF. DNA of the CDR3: TGTGCCTGGAGTGAGGGGGCGTATACGGGGAACACTGAAGCTTTCTTT. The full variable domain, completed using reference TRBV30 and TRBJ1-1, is SQTIHQWPATLVQPVGSPLSLECTVEGTSNPNLYWYRQAAGRGLQLLFYSVGIGQISSEVPQNLSASRPQDRQFILSSKKLLLSDSGFYLCAWSEGAYTGNTEAFFGQGTRLTVV.

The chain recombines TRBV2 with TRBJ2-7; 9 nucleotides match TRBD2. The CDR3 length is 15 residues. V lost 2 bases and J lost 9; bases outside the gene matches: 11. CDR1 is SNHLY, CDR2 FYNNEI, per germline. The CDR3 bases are TGTGCCAGCAGTGAAAGTAGCGGGAGTGTATATGTGCAGTACTTC. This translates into CASSESSGSVYVQYF.

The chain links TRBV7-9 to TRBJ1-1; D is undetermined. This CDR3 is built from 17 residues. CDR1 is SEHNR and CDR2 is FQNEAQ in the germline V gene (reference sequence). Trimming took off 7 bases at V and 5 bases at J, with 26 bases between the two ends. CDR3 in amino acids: CASNVGSPGVMITEAFF. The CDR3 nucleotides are TGTGCCAGCAATGTCGGATCGCCCGGGGTGATGATAACTGAAGCTTTCTTT.

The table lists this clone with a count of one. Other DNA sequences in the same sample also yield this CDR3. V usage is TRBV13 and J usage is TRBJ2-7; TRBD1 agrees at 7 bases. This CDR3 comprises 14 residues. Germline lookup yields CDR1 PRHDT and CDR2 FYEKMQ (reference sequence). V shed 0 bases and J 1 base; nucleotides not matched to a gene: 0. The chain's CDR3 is CASSLGRGSYEQYF. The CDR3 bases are TGTGCCAGCAGCTTAGGCAGGGGGTCCTACGAGCAGTACTTC.

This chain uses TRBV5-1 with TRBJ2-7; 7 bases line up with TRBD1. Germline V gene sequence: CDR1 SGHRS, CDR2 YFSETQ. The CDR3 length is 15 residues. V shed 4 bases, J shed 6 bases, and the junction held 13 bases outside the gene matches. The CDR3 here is CASSRQGFEAGEQYF. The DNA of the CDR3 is TGCGCCAGCAGCCGACAGGGTTTCGAAGCCGGCGAGCAGTACTTC.

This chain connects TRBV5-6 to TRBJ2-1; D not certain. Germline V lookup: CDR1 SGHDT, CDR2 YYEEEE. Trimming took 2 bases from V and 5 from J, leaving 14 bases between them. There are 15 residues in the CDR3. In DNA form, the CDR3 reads TGTGCCAGCAGCTTAGTAGGTCACCACGACAATGAGCAGTTCTTC. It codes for CASSLVGHHDNEQFF.

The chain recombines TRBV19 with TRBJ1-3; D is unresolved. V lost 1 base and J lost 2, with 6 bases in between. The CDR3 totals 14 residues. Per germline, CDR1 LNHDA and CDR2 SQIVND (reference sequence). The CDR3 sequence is CASSIGGAGNTIYF. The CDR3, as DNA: TGTGCCAGTAGTATAGGTGGAGCTGGAAACACCATATATTTT.

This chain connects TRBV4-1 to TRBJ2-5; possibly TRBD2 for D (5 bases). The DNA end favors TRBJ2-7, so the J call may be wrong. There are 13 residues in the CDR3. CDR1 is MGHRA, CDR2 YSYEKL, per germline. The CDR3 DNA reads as TGCGCCAGCAGCCAACCTTCGGGGTACGAGCAGTACTTC. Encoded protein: CASSQPSGYEQYF.

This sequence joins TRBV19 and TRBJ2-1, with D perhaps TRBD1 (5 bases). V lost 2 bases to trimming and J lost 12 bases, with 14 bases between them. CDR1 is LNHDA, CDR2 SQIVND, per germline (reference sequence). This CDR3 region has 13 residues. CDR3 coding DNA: TGTGCCAGTAGTATATTTGATACAGGATGGCAGTTCTTC. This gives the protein CASSIFDTGWQFF.